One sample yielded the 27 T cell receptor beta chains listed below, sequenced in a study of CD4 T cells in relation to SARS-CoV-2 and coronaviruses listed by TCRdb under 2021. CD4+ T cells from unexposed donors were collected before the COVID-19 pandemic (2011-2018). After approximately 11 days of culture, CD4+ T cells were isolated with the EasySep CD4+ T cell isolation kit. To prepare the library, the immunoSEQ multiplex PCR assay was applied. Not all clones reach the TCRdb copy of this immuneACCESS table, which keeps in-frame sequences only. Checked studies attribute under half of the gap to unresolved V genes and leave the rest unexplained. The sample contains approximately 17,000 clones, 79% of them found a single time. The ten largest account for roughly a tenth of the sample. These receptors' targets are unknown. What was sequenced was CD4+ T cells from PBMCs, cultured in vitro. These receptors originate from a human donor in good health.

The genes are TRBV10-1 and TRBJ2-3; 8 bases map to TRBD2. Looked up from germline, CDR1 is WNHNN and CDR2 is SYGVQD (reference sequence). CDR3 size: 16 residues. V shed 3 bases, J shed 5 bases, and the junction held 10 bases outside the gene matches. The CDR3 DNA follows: TGCGCCAGCAGTGAAGGTAGCGGGGTGTGTAGAGATACGCAGTATTTT. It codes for CASSEGSGVCRDTQYF.

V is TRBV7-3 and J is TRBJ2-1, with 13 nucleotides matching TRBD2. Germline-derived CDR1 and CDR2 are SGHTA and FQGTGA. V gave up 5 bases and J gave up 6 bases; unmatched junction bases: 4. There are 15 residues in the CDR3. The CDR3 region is CASSLGLAGTNEQFF. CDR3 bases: TGTGCCAGCAGCCTGGGACTAGCGGGGACCAATGAGCAGTTCTTC.

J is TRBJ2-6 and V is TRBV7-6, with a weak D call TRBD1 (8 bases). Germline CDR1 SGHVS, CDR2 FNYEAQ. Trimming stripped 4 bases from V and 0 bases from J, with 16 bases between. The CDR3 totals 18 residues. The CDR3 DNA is TGTGCCAGCAGCTCGCGGGGGACAGGAATCTCTGGGGCCAACGTCCTGACTTTC. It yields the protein CASSSRGTGISGANVLTF.

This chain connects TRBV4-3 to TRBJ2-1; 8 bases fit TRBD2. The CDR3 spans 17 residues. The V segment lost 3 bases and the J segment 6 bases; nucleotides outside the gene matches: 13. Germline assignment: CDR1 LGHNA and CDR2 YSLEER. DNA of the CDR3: TGCGCCAGCAGCCACCTACCAGCGGCGGGGGGAGGCAATGAGCAGTTCTTC. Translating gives CASSHLPAAGGGNEQFF.

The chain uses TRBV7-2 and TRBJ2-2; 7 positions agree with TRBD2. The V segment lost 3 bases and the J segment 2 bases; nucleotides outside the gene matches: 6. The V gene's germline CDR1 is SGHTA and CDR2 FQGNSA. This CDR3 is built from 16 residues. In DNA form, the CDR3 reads TGTGCCAGCAGCTTGAGCGGGGTGGGAAACACCGGGGAGCTGTTTTTT. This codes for CASSLSGVGNTGELFF. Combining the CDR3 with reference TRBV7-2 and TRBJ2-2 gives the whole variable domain GAGVSQSPSNKVTEKGKDVELRCDPISGHTALYWYRQSLGQGLEFLIYFQGNSAPDKSGLPSDRFSAERTGGSVSTLTIQRTQQEDSAVYLCASSLSGVGNTGELFFGEGSRLTVL.

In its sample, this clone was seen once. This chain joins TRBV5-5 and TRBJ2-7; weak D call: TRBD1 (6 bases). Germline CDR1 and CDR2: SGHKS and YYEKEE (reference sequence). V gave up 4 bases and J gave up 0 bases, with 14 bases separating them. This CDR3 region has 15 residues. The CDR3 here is CASSATGSYSYEQYF. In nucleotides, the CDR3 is TGTGCCAGCAGCGCGACAGGATCTTACTCCTACGAGCAGTACTTC.

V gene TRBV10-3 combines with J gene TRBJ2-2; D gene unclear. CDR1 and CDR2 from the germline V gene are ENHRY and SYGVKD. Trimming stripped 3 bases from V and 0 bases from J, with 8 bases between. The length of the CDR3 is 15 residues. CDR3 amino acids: CAISEYGPNTGELFF. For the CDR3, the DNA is TGTGCCATCAGTGAATACGGGCCGAACACCGGGGAGCTGTTTTTT.

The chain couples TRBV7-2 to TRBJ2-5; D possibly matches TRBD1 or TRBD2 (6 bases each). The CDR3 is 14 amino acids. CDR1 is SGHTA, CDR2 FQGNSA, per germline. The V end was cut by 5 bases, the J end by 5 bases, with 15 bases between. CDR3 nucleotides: TGTGCCAGCAGCCGGGGGCAAGCCCGGGAGACCCAGTACTTC. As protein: CASSRGQARETQYF.

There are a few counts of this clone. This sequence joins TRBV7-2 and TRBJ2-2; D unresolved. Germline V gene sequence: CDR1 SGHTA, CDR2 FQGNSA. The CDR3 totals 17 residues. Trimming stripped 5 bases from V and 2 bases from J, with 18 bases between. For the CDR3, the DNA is TGTGCCAGCAGCGGAGTCCTAGGTGGGCCTAACACCGGGGAGCTGTTTTTT. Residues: CASSGVLGGPNTGELFF.

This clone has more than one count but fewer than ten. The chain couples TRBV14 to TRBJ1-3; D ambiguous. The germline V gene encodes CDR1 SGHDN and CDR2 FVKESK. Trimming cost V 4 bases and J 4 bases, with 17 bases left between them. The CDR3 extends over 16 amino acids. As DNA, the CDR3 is TGTGCCAGCAGCCCGTCGGGGTCGCGAAGAGGAAACACCATATATTTT. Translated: CASSPSGSRRGNTIYF.

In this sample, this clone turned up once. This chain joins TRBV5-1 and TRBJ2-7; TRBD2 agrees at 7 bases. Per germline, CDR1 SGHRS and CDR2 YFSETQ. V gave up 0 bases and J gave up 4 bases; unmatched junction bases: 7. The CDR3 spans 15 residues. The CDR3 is CASSLGSGRGYEQYF. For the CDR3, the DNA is TGCGCCAGCAGCTTGGGAAGCGGGCGGGGGTACGAGCAGTACTTC.

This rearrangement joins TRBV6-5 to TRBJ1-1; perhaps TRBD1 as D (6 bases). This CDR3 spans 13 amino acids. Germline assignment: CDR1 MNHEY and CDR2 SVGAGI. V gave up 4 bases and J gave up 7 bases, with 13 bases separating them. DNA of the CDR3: TGTGCCAGCAGTTCTCTAGGGGGGCGTGAAGCTTTCTTT. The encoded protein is CASSSLGGREAFF.

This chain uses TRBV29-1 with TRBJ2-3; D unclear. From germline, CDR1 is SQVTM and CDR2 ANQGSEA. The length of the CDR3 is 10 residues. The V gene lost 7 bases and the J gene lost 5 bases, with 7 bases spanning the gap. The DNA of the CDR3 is TGCAGCGGGAAACAAGATACGCAGTATTTT. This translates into CSGKQDTQYF.

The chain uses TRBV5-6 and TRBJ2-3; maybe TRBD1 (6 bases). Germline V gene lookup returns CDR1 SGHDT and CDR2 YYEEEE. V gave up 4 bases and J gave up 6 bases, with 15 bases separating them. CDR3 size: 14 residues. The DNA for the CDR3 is TGTGCCAGCAGCACCCCAGGGGCGGCTGATACGCAGTATTTT. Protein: CASSTPGAADTQYF.

The CDR3 is CASSRGGQPQHF. In DNA form, the CDR3 reads TGTGCCAGCAGTCGGGGTGGGCAGCCCCAGCATTTT. The rearrangement links TRBV6-5 to TRBJ1-5; D remains unclear. Germline V gene data show CDR1 as MNHEY and CDR2 as SVGAGI. Trimming took off 5 bases at V and 7 bases at J, with 9 bases between the two ends. CDR3 size: 12 residues.

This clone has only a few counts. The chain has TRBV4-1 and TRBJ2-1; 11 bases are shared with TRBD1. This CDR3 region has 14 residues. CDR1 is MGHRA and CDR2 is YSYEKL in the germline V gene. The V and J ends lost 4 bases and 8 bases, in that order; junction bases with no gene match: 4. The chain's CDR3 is CASSLDRGRDEQFF. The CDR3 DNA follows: TGCGCCAGCAGCCTGGACAGGGGGCGGGATGAGCAGTTCTTC.

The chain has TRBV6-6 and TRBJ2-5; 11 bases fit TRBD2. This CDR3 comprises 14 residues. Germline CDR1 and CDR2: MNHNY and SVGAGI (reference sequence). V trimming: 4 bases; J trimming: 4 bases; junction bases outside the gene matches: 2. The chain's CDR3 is CASSSGLAGETQYF. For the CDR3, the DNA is TGTGCCAGCAGTTCCGGACTAGCGGGAGAGACCCAGTACTTC.

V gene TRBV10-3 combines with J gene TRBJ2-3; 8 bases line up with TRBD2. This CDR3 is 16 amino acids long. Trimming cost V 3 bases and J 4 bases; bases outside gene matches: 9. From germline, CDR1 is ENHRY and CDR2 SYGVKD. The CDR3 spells CAISDPLAGGADTQYF. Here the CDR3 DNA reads TGTGCCATCAGTGACCCCCTTGCGGGGGGAGCAGATACGCAGTATTTT.

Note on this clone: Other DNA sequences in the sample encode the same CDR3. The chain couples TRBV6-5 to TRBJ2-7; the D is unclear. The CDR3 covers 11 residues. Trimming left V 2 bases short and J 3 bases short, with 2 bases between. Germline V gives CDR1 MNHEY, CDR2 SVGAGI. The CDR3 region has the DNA TGTGCCAGCAGTTACCGCTACGAGCAGTACTTC. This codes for CASSYRYEQYF.

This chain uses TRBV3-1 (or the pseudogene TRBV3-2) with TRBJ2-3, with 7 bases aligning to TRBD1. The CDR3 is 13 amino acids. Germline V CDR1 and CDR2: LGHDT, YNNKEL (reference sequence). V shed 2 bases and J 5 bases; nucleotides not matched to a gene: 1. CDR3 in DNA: TGTGCCAGCAGCCAACAGGGGGTAGATACGCAGTATTTT. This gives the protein CASSQQGVDTQYF.

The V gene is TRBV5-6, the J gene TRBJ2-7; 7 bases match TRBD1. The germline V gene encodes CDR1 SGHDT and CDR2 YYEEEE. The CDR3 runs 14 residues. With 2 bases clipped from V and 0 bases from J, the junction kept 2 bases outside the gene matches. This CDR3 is CASSFYRGSYEQYF. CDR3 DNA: TGTGCCAGCAGCTTTTACAGGGGCTCCTACGAGCAGTACTTC.

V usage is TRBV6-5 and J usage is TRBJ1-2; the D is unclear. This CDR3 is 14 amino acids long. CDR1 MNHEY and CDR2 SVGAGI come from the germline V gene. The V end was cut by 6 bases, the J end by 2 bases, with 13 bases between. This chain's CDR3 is CASSFGRPNYGYTF. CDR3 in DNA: TGTGCCAGCAGCTTTGGCAGGCCGAACTATGGCTACACCTTC.

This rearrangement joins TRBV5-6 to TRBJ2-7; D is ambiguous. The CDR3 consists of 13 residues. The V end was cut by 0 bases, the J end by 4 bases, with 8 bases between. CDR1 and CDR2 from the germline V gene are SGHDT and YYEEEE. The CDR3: CASSLVLGYEQYF. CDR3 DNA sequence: TGTGCCAGCAGCTTGGTTCTGGGTTACGAGCAGTACTTC.

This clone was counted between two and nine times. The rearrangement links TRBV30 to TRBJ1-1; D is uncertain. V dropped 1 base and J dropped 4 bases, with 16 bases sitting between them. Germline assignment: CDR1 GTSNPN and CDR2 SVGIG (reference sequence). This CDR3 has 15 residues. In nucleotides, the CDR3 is TGTGCCTGGAGTGGTACTGGGCCCCCGGGCACTGAAGCTTTCTTT. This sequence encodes CAWSGTGPPGTEAFF.

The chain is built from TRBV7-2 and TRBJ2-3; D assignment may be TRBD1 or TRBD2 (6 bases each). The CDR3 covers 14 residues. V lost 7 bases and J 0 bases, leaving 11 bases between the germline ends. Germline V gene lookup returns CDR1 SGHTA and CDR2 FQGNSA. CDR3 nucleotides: TGTGCCAGCACGGAGGGGGTCAGCACAGATACGCAGTATTTT. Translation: CASTEGVSTDTQYF.

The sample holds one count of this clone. The CDR3 spells CASSEGRGINEQYF. The CDR3 DNA is TGTGCCAGCAGTGAAGGGCGGGGGATCAACGAGCAGTACTTC. The chain is built from TRBV2 and TRBJ2-7, with 7 nucleotides matching TRBD2. Per germline, CDR1 SNHLY and CDR2 FYNNEI. The CDR3 is 14 residues long. Losses at the gene ends were 1 base for V and 5 bases for J; bases not matched to a gene: 5. Full variable domain (outside the CDR3, taken from reference TRBV2 and TRBJ2-7): EPEVTQTPSHQVTQMGQEVILRCVPISNHLYFYWYRQILGQKVEFLVSFYNNEISEKSEIFDDQFSVERPDGSNFTLKIRSTKLEDSAMYFCASSEGRGINEQYFGPGTRLTVT.

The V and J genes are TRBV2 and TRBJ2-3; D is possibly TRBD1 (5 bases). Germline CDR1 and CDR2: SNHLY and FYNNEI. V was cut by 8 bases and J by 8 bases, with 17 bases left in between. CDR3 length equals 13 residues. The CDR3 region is CASLPQGVGTQYF. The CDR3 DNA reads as TGTGCCAGCCTTCCCCAGGGTGTGGGTACGCAGTATTTT.